This TCR beta chain was retrieved from a study of cytomegalovirus exposure and HLA in healthy donors. The PCR used 60 Vbeta and 13 Jbeta primers. Sequencing was performed with immunoSEQ multiplex PCR; in TCRdb, only in-frame clones are kept and a portion is missing. The sample includes some 120,000 clones, about four fifths of them seen just once. Notes on this clone: The antigen remains undetermined.

The V segment lost 4 bases and the J segment 8 bases; nucleotides outside the gene matches: 3. This CDR3 contains 12 residues. CDR1 SGHNT and CDR2 YYREEE come from the germline V gene (reference sequence). The study, taken as a whole, reports: Highly shared variants forming one cluster were likely a sequencing artifact. Trimming of TCR beta V- and J-genes showed a link, identified in a later analysis, to a missense DCLRE1C variant.

The sample consisted of PBMCs. This sequence joins TRBV5-4 and TRBJ1-2; 9 bases are shared with TRBD1. This TCR was sampled from a woman in her 40s in good health and CMV-seronegative. Here the CDR3 DNA reads TGTGCCAGCAGCATGACAGGGGGAGGCTACACCTTC. This codes for CASSMTGGGYTF.